This T cell receptor (beta chain) appears in the sequencing data of a study of OX40 agonist ivuxolimab in advanced cancers. The wider study: Patients were given ivuxolimab, an antibody that agonizes OX40 (CD134). People in dose escalation had one of these cancers: hepatocellular carcinoma, melanoma, renal cell or head and neck cancer.

This CDR3 has 16 amino acids. The V gene's germline CDR1 is SGHRS and CDR2 YFSETQ. J was trimmed by 3 bases and V by 6 bases; bases with no gene match: 12. Turning to this clone: Its cognate antigen is unknown.

General study results and limits: Clonal expansion from baseline to week 6 occurred in both CD4+ and CD8+ T cells.

TCRdb keeps only in-frame clones here, not all; method: immunoSEQ multiplex PCR. The table records about 100,000 clones, roughly 80% of them present only once. The clonotype comes from an adult with an advanced solid tumor such as melanoma, head and neck, liver or kidney cancer. Sequencing was performed on CD4+ or CD8+ T cells sorted from blood, taken in a trial of the OX40 agonist ivuxolimab. The J gene is TRBJ2-7, the V gene TRBV5-1, with TRBD2 identical over 10 bases. In DNA, the CDR3 is TGCGCCAGCACACCCCCTGGAACTAGCGGGGTCTACGAGCAGTACTTC. It is translated as CASTPPGTSGVYEQYF.